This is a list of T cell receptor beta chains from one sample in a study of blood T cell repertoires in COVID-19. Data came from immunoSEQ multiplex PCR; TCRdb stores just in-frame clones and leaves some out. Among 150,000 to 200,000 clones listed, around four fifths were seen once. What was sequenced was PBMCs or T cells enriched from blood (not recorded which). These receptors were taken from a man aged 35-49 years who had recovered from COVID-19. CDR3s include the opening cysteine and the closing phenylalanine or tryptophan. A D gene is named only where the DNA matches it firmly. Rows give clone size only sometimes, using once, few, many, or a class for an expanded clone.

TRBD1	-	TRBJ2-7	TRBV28	CASGGQGVSPYEQYF	TGTGCCAGCGGCGGACAGGGGGTGAGCCCCTACGAGCAGTACTTC
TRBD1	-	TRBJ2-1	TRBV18	CASSPSIKDRGTYNEQFF	TGTGCCAGCTCACCTTCGATCAAGGACAGGGGAACCTACAATGAGCAGTTCTTC
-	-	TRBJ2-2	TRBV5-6	CASSLAAAGWNTGELFF	TGTGCCAGCAGCTTGGCTGCCGCGGGCTGGAACACCGGGGAGCTGTTTTTT
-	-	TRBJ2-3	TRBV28	CASSLGLRGDTQYF	TGTGCCAGCAGTTTAGGACTTCGAGGAGATACGCAGTATTTT
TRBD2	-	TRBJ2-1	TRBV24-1	CATSGTSGSTAEQFF	TGTGCCACCAGTGGGACTAGCGGGAGTACGGCTGAGCAGTTCTTC
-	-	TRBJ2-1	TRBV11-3	CASSLRESEQFF	TGTGCCAGCAGCTTAAGAGAAAGTGAGCAGTTCTTC
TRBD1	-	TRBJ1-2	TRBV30	CAQQGNNYGYTF	TGTGCCCAACAGGGGAACAACTATGGCTACACCTTC
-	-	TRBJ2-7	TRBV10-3	CAISENRDWSYEQYF	TGTGCCATCAGCGAGAACCGGGACTGGTCCTACGAGCAGTACTTC
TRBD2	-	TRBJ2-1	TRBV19	CASSIQRGYNEQFF	TGTGCCAGTAGTATCCAGCGGGGGTACAATGAGCAGTTCTTC
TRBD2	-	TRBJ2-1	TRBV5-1	CASSRIGGGHEQFF	TGCGCCAGCAGCAGGATCGGGGGAGGGCATGAGCAGTTCTTC
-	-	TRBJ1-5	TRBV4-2	CASSQVRAQGNQPQHF	TGTGCCAGCAGCCAAGTCCGAGCGCAGGGGAATCAGCCCCAGCATTTT
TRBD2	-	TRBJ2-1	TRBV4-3	CASSSRTSGVYNEQFF	TGCGCCAGCAGCTCAAGGACTAGCGGGGTGTACAATGAGCAGTTCTTC
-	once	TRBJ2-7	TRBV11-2	CASSRGASYEQYF	TGTGCCAGCAGCCGGGGGGCGAGCTACGAGCAGTACTTC
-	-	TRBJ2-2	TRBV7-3	CASSLRPQGAANTGELFF	TGTGCCAGCAGCTTAAGGCCACAGGGCGCCGCGAACACCGGGGAGCTGTTTTTT
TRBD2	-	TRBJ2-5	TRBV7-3	CASSSHGTRVNQETQYF	TGTGCCAGCAGCTCCCATGGGACTAGGGTGAATCAAGAGACCCAGTACTTC
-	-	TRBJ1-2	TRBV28	CASREGGGLNYGYTF	TGTGCCAGCAGGGAAGGGGGAGGGTTGAACTATGGCTACACCTTC
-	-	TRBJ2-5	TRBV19	CASSIGWTVGETQYF	TGTGCCAGTAGTATAGGATGGACAGTAGGAGAGACCCAGTACTTC
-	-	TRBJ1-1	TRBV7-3	CASSLNPGGTEAFF	TGTGCCAGCAGCTTAAATCCAGGTGGGACTGAAGCTTTCTTT
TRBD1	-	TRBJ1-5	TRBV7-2	CASSTRQGWEPQHF	TGTGCCAGCAGCACCCGACAGGGGTGGGAACCCCAGCATTTT
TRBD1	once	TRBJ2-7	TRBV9	CASSVGTGGFDEQYF	TGTGCCAGCAGCGTAGGGACAGGGGGCTTTGACGAGCAGTACTTC